Shown below are 17 T cell receptor beta chains from a single sample sequenced in a study of T cells in Graves' hyperthyroidism and ophthalmopathy. TCR beta CDR3 regions were amplified from RNA. Researchers ran a first-round RT-PCR on the TCR CDR3 using the HTBI primer set. A single record per CDR3 protein comes from TCRdb applying MiXCR to the multiplex PCR reads. The sample lists 700,000 or so distinct CDR3 sequences; about 15% were seen once. Sequenced input: blood. The receptor set was obtained from a woman aged 50 to 60 with Graves' ophthalmopathy.

The genes are TRBV7-8 and TRBJ2-7, with 12 bases identical to TRBD1. The germline gives CDR1 SGHVS, CDR2 FQNEAQ. This CDR3 has 16 residues. V dropped 5 bases and J dropped 7; count of bases not matched to a gene: 12. CDR3 amino acids: CASSTRPGQGAGEQYF. The CDR3 bases are TGTGCCAGCAGCACGCGTCCGGGACAGGGGGCGGGGGAGCAGTACTTC.

This clonotype was detected ten times or more. CDR3 amino acids: CASSSPGQGNYGYTF. The CDR3 bases are TGTGCCAGCAGTTCACCGGGACAGGGGAACTATGGCTACACCTTC. The chain joins TRBV28 to TRBJ1-2, with TRBD1 matching over 10 bases. The V gene's germline CDR1 is MDHEN and CDR2 SYDVKM. The CDR3 has 15 residues. V dropped 4 bases and J dropped 2; count of bases not matched to a gene: 4.

The rearrangement joins TRBV7-3 to TRBJ1-2; tentatively, D is TRBD1 (6 bases). The germline V gene has CDR1 SGHTA and CDR2 FQGTGA. This CDR3 spans 17 amino acids. Trimming cost V 2 bases and J 4 bases, with 20 bases left between them. The CDR3: CASSLSPPQGLVYGYTF. Written as DNA, the CDR3 is TGTGCCAGCAGCTTATCCCCACCACAGGGATTGGTCTATGGCTACACCTTC.

The V and J genes are TRBV14 and TRBJ2-5; 9 nucleotides line up with TRBD2. The length of the CDR3 is 15 residues. The V gene's germline CDR1 is SGHDN and CDR2 FVKESK. With 4 bases clipped from V and 5 bases from J, the junction kept 8 bases outside the gene matches. The chain's CDR3 is CASSLSGRGRETQYF. As DNA, the CDR3 is TGTGCCAGCAGCCTTAGCGGGAGAGGAAGGGAGACCCAGTACTTC.

As to this clonotype: Just one base apart from a much larger clone, this may be a read error. The CDR3 protein is CASSQSGNTKAFF. For the CDR3, the DNA is TGTGCCAGCAGCCAATCAGGGAACACTAAAGCTTTCTTT. The V and J genes are TRBV16 and TRBJ1-1; D not certain. The germline V gene has CDR1 KGHSY and CDR2 FQNENV. This CDR3 is built from 13 residues.

This clonotype was detected ten times or more. The rearrangement joins TRBV28 to TRBJ2-3; 9 nucleotides align to TRBD2. Germline trimming cut 1 base from V and 3 bases from J; bases unmatched to any gene: 5. The germline gives CDR1 MDHEN, CDR2 SYDVKM. This CDR3 has 16 amino acids. The CDR3 sequence: CASSLSFGLATDTQYF. For the CDR3, the DNA is TGTGCCAGCAGTTTATCCTTTGGACTAGCGACAGATACGCAGTATTTT.

V and J are TRBV12-3 or TRBV12-4 and TRBJ2-5; D may be TRBD1 (6 bases). The V and J ends lost 1 base and 1 base respectively, with 10 bases between them. This CDR3 spans 15 amino acids. CDR3 in DNA: TGTGCCAGCAGTTTAGGGGGGACATTCCAAGAGACCCAGTACTTC. Amino acid sequence: CASSLGGTFQETQYF.

This clonotype was counted a few times. V is TRBV24-1 and J is TRBJ2-2; tentative D call: TRBD1 (5 bases). Germline assignment: CDR1 KGHDR and CDR2 SFDVKD. The CDR3 consists of 16 residues. V was shortened by 3 bases and J by 0 bases, with 10 bases between the two germline ends. CDR3 in amino acids: CATSDPRAPNTGELFF. The CDR3 region has the DNA TGTGCCACCAGTGATCCCAGGGCTCCGAACACCGGGGAGCTGTTTTTT.

This clonotype was recorded at least ten times. This chain uses TRBV12-3 or TRBV12-4 with TRBJ1-5; 8 bases fit TRBD1. The V segment lost 3 bases and the J segment 5 bases; nucleotides outside the gene matches: 9. The CDR3 spans 16 residues. This CDR3 reads CASSLGGLQGDQPQHF. CDR3 nucleotides: TGTGCCAGCAGTTTGGGGGGGTTACAGGGGGATCAGCCCCAGCATTTT.

This clonotype was detected many times. The chain combines TRBV13 with TRBJ1-1; D might be TRBD1 (5 bases). V shed 0 bases and J shed 2 bases, with 10 bases lying between them. The CDR3 consists of 15 residues. The germline gives CDR1 PRHDT, CDR2 FYEKMQ (reference sequence). The CDR3 DNA reads as TGTGCCAGCAGCTTAGGCCGACAGAGTAACACTGAAGCTTTCTTT. It codes for CASSLGRQSNTEAFF.

This clonotype has ten or more counts. This chain links TRBV7-2 with TRBJ1-1; D unresolved. Germline assignment: CDR1 SGHTA and CDR2 FQGNSA. The length of the CDR3 is 14 residues. Trimming cost V 3 bases and J 3 bases, with 11 bases left between them. This CDR3 is CASSLLRSYTEAFF. CDR3 in DNA: TGTGCCAGCAGCTTGCTCCGTTCGTACACTGAAGCTTTCTTT.

This clonotype was observed many times. The chain recombines TRBV12-5 with TRBJ1-1; a possible D gene is TRBD1 (5 bases). This CDR3 is 18 amino acids long. The germline gives CDR1 LGHNT, CDR2 FRNRAP. Deletions cut 2 bases from V and 1 base from J, with 20 bases between. Written as DNA, the CDR3 is TGTGCTAGTGGTTTGCCCATGTGGGGGAAAGGGCCGAACACTGAAGCTTTCTTT. Protein: CASGLPMWGKGPNTEAFF.

The V call is TRBV9, the J call TRBJ1-2, with D maybe TRBD1 (6 bases). Germline CDR1 and CDR2: SGDLS and YYNGEE. With 1 base removed from V and 0 bases from J, the gap between germline ends came to 10 bases. CDR3 length equals 15 residues. CDR3 sequence reads: CASSVRTDANYGYTF. CDR3 DNA sequence: TGTGCCAGCAGCGTACGGACAGATGCTAACTATGGCTACACCTTC.

This clonotype has ten or more counts. The chain links TRBV11-3 to TRBJ2-3; 12 nucleotides align to TRBD2. Germline V gene sequence: CDR1 SGHNT, CDR2 YENEEA. The CDR3 is made up of 15 amino acids. With 6 bases clipped from V and 7 bases from J, the junction kept 8 bases outside the gene matches. The CDR3 sequence: CASRFLAGGPNTQYF. The DNA of the CDR3 is TGTGCCAGCAGATTCCTAGCGGGAGGGCCAAATACGCAGTATTTT.

The chain uses TRBV12-3 or TRBV12-4 and TRBJ2-2; 9 bases align to TRBD2. CDR3 length equals 17 residues. The junction had 13 bases not matched to a gene; V was cut back by 6 bases and J by 5 bases. The chain's CDR3 is CASRPGLARTFTGELFF. The CDR3 nucleotides read TGTGCCAGCAGACCCGGACTAGCGCGGACCTTTACCGGGGAGCTGTTTTTT.

Of note for this clonotype: A much larger clone differs from this one at a single base, so this may be a read error. The V gene is TRBV9, the J gene TRBJ2-7; no clear D gene. The CDR3 sequence is 14 residues long. Germline V lookup: CDR1 SGDLS, CDR2 YYNGEE. In DNA form, the CDR3 reads TGTGACAGCAGCGTAGATCAGACCTCCTACGAGCAGTACTTC. Its protein is CDSSVDQTSYEQYF.

This clonotype has a count of ten or more. This chain joins TRBV28 and TRBJ2-1, with 11 bases lining up with TRBD1. This CDR3 is 15 amino acids long. Germline assignment: CDR1 MDHEN and CDR2 SYDVKM. The V gene end was trimmed by 5 bases and the J gene end by 8 bases; junction bases not matched to a gene: 8. CDR3 coding DNA: TGTGCCAGCAGTCGTAGGACAGGGGGCGAGTATGAGCAGTTCTTC. Protein: CASSRRTGGEYEQFF.